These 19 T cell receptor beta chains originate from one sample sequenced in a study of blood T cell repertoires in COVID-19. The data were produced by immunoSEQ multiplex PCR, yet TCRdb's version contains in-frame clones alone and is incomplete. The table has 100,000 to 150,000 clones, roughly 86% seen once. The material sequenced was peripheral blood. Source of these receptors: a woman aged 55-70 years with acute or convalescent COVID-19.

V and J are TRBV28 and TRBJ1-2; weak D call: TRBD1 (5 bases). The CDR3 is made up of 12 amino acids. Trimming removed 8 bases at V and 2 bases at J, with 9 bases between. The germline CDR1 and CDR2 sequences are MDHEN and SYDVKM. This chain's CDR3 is CASGGGNYGYTF. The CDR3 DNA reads TGTGCCAGCGGGGGGGGGAACTATGGCTACACCTTC.

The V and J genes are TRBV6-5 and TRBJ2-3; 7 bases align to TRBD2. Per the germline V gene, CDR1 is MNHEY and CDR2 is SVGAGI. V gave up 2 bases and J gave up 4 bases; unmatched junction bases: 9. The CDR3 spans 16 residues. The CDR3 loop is CASSYRKGGSPDTQYF. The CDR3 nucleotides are TGTGCCAGCAGTTACAGGAAGGGCGGGAGTCCAGATACGCAGTATTTT.

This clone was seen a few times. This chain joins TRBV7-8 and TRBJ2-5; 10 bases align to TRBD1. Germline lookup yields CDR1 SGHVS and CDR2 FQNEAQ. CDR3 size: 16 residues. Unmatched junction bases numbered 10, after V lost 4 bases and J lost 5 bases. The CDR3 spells CASSSRTGGEVETQYF. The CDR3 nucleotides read TGTGCCAGCAGCTCTAGGACAGGGGGGGAAGTGGAGACCCAGTACTTC.

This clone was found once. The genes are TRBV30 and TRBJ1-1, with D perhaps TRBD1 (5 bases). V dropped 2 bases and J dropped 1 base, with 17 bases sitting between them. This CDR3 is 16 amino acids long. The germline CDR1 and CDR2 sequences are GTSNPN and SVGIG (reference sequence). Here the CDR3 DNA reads TGTGCCTGGAGTCCTATCGGGACTGTACCGAACACTGAAGCTTTCTTT. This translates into CAWSPIGTVPNTEAFF.

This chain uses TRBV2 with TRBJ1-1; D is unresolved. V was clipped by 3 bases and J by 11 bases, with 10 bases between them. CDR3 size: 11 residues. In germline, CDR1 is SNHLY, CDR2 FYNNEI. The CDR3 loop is CASSEYFNAFF. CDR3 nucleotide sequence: TGTGCCAGCAGTGAGTACTTCAACGCTTTCTTT.

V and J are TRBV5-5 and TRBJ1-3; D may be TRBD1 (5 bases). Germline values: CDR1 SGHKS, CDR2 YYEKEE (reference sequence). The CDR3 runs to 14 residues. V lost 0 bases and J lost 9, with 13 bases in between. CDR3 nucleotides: TGTGCCAGCAGCTTGGTTGCGCGGGGGAGCACCATATATTTT. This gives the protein CASSLVARGSTIYF.

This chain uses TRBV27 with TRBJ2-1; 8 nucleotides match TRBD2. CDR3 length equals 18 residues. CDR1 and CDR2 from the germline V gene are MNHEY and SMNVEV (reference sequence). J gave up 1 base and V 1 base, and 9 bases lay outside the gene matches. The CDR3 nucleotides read TGTGCCAGCAGTTTATTCTCCACCGGGGGGGGTTCCTACAATGAGCAGTTCTTC. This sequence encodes CASSLFSTGGGSYNEQFF.

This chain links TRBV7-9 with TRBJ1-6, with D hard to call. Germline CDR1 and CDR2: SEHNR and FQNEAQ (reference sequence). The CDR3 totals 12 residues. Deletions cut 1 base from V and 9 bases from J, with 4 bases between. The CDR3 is CASSLVASPLHF. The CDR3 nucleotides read TGTGCCAGCAGCTTAGTGGCTTCACCCCTCCACTTT. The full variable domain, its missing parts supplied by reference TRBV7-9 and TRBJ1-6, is DTGVSQNPRHKITKRGQNVTFRCDPISEHNRLYWYRQTLGQGPEFLTYFQNEAQLEKSRLLSDRFSAERPKGSFSTLEIQRTEQGDSAMYLCASSLVASPLHFGNGTRLTVT.

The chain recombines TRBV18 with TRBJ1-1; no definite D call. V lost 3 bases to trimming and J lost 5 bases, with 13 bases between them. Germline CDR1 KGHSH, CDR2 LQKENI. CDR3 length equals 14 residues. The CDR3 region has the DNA TGTGCCAGCTCACCCCAGAAGGGCGGGACTGAAGCTTTCTTT. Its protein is CASSPQKGGTEAFF.

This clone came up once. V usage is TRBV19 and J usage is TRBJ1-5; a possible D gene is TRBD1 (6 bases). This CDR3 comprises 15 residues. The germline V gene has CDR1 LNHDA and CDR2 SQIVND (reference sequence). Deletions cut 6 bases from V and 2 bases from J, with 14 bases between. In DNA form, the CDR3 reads TGTGCCAGTAGCAGAGACAGGATGCGCAATCAGCCCCAGCATTTT. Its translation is CASSRDRMRNQPQHF.

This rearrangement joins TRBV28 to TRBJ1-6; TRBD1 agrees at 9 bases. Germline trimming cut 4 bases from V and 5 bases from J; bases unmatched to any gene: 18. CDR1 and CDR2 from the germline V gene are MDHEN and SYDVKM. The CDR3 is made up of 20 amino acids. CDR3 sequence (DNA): TGTGCCAGCAGTTCGGCCGGACAGGGGCTTTTCGGGTTCGATAATTCACCCCTCCACTTT. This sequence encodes CASSSAGQGLFGFDNSPLHF.

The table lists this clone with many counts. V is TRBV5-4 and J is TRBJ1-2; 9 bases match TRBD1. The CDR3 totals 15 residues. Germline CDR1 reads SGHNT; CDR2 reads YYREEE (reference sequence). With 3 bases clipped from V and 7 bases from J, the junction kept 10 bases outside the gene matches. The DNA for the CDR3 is TGTGCCAGCAGCTCCCCGGGACAGGGTGGTGCTGGCTACACCTTC. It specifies CASSSPGQGGAGYTF.

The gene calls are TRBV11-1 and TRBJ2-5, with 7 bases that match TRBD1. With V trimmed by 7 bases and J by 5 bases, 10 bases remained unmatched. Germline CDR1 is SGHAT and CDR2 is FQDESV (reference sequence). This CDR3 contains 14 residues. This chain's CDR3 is CASTETGSGETQYF. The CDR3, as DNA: TGTGCCAGCACCGAGACAGGGTCGGGGGAGACCCAGTACTTC.

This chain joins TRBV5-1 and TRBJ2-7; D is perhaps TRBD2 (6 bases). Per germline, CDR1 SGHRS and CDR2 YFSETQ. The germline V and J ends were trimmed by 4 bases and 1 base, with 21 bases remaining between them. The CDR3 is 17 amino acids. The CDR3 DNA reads TGCGCCAGCAGCAGTCAGACGACTAGTGGTCCTTCCTACGAGCAGTACTTC. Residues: CASSSQTTSGPSYEQYF. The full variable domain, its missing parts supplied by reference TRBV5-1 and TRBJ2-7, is KAGVTQTPRYLIKTRGQQVTLSCSPISGHRSVSWYQQTPGQGLQFLFEYFSETQRNKGNFPGRFSGRQFSNSRSEMNVSTLELGDSALYLCASSSQTTSGPSYEQYFGPGTRLTVT.

The CDR3 DNA reads as TGTGCCAGCAGCTTAGGGCGGGGGAACACTGAAGCTTTCTTT. Its translation is CASSLGRGNTEAFF. J is TRBJ1-1 and V is TRBV7-9; D remains unclear. This CDR3 is built from 14 residues. Germline lookup yields CDR1 SEHNR and CDR2 FQNEAQ (reference sequence). V dropped 1 base and J dropped 1 base, with 7 bases sitting between them.

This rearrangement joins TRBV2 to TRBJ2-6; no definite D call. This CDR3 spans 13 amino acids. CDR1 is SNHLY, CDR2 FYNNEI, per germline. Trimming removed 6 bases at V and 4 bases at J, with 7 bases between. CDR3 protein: CASSSVGANVLTF. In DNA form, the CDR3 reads TGTGCCAGCAGCTCCGTAGGGGCCAACGTCCTGACTTTC.

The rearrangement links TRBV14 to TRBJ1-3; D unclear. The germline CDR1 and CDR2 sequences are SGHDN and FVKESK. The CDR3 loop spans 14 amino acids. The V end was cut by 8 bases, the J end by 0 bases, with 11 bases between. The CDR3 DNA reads TGTGCCAGCGGACTCAGTAACTCTGGAAACACCATATATTTT. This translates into CASGLSNSGNTIYF.

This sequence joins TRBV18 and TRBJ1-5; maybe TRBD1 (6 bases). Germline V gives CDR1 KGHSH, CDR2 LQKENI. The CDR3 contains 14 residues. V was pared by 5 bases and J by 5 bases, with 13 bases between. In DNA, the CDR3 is TGTGCCAGCTCAAAGGACAGTGGGTATCAGCCCCAGCATTTT. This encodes CASSKDSGYQPQHF.

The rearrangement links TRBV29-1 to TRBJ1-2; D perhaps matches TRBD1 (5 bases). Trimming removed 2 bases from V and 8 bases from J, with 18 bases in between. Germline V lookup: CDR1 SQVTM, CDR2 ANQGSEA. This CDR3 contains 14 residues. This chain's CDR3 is CSVEQGSGGTGYTF. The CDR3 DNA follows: TGCAGCGTTGAACAGGGCAGCGGAGGGACGGGCTACACCTTC.